These 15 T cell receptor beta chains share one sample of origin, sequenced in a study of blood T cell repertoires in COVID-19. The repertoire was sequenced with immunoSEQ multiplex PCR; TCRdb's copy has only in-frame clones and lacks some. The profile shows around 300,000 clones, 70% to 90% of them singletons. Sequenced material: peripheral blood. The receptors derive from a woman aged 45-59 years with active or convalescent COVID-19.

In this sample, this clone turned up once. The chain has TRBV6-1 and TRBJ2-3; maybe TRBD1 (7 bases). This CDR3 is 17 amino acids long. Germline CDR1 MNHNS, CDR2 SASEGT. V dropped 1 base and J dropped 2 bases, with 16 bases sitting between them. The CDR3 reads CASSEDGGGWDTDTQYF. Here the CDR3 DNA reads TGTGCCAGCAGTGAAGATGGAGGGGGCTGGGACACAGATACGCAGTATTTT.

The chain uses TRBV19 and TRBJ2-1; no firm D call. This CDR3 comprises 11 residues. V was pared by 4 bases and J by 10 bases, with 8 bases between. Germline V gene data show CDR1 as LNHDA and CDR2 as SQIVND (reference sequence). The CDR3 coding sequence is TGTGCCAGTAGTAAACTACGAGAGCAGTTCTTC. Translated: CASSKLREQFF.

In DNA, the CDR3 is TGTGCCAGTTCCTTCACTAGCCCCTTAGGCGATGAGCAGTTCTTC. It specifies CASSFTSPLGDEQFF. The V and J genes are TRBV6-5 and TRBJ2-1; D might be TRBD2 (6 bases). The CDR3 loop spans 15 amino acids. CDR1 and CDR2 (germline): MNHEY, SVGAGI. The germline V and J ends were trimmed by 9 bases and 8 bases, with 23 bases remaining between them.

This clone was detected only once. The V call is TRBV5-1, the J call TRBJ1-2; D possibly corresponds to TRBD1 (6 bases). V lost 4 bases and J 4 bases, leaving 17 bases between the germline ends. Per the germline V gene, CDR1 is SGHRS and CDR2 is YFSETQ. The CDR3 has 15 residues. The DNA for the CDR3 is TGCGCCAGCAGCCCCACAGGGTCGATGGGCTATGGCTACACCTTC. Residues: CASSPTGSMGYGYTF.

The chain combines TRBV19 with TRBJ1-2; D possibly corresponds to TRBD1 (5 bases). V lost 6 bases and J 8 bases, leaving 13 bases between the germline ends. The CDR3 contains 12 residues. Germline V gene data show CDR1 as LNHDA and CDR2 as SQIVND (reference sequence). This CDR3 reads CASRGATVGYTF. The CDR3 coding sequence is TGTGCCAGTAGAGGGGCTACCGTCGGCTACACCTTC.

This clone was detected only once. J is TRBJ2-5 and V is TRBV10-2; D perhaps matches TRBD2 (6 bases). This CDR3 has 13 amino acids. The V end was cut by 3 bases, the J end by 4 bases, with 9 bases between. In germline, CDR1 is WSHSY, CDR2 SAAADI. As DNA, the CDR3 is TGCGCCAGCAGTGACTCCGGGGGAGAGACCCAGTACTTC. Amino acids: CASSDSGGETQYF.

This clone came up once. This chain uses TRBV15 with TRBJ1-2, with 9 positions matching TRBD1. This CDR3 is 14 amino acids long. Trimming took 1 base from V and 6 from J; bases not matched to a gene: 3. CDR1 is LNHNV, CDR2 YYDKDF, per germline (reference sequence). CDR3 DNA: TGTGCCACCAGCAGAGTAGGACAGGGGCATGGCTACACCTTC. Protein product: CATSRVGQGHGYTF.

The V call is TRBV12-5, the J call TRBJ1-1, with a weak D call TRBD1 (6 bases). V gave up 6 bases and J gave up 3 bases, with 14 bases separating them. CDR1 and CDR2 (germline): LGHNT, FRNRAP. This CDR3 has 14 residues. The CDR3 reads CASGPDDRYTEAFF. DNA of the CDR3: TGTGCTAGTGGGCCCGACGACAGGTACACTGAAGCTTTCTTT.

V and J are TRBV12-3 or TRBV12-4 and TRBJ1-2; D is perhaps TRBD1 (6 bases). The CDR3 spans 12 residues. The ends were cut back, 6 bases at V and 14 bases at J, with 19 bases in the middle. As DNA, the CDR3 is TGTGCCAGCAGAGCCAGCCCACAGGGTGGGACCTTC. The encoded protein is CASRASPQGGTF.

In nucleotides, the CDR3 is TGCGCCAGCACCCCGGGACAGGGTGTGTACGAGCAGTACTTC. It specifies CASTPGQGVYEQYF. The V call is TRBV5-1, the J call TRBJ2-7; 9 nucleotides line up with TRBD1. Germline CDR1 and CDR2: SGHRS and YFSETQ. This CDR3 region has 14 residues. The ends lost 6 bases at V and 4 bases at J; junction bases unmatched: 8.

This chain uses TRBV7-9 with TRBJ2-3; no clear D. Per germline, CDR1 SEHNR and CDR2 FQNEAQ (reference sequence). This CDR3 region has 17 residues. V was pared by 5 bases and J by 0 bases, with 18 bases between. The CDR3 loop reads CASSPTRLTSSTDTQYF. The CDR3 DNA sequence: TGTGCCAGCAGCCCGACCCGGTTGACTTCTAGCACAGATACGCAGTATTTT.

The chain joins TRBV5-5 to TRBJ1-1; D unresolved. There are 13 residues in the CDR3. The germline CDR1 and CDR2 sequences are SGHKS and YYEKEE (reference sequence). V lost 3 bases to trimming and J lost 11 bases, with 17 bases between them. CDR3 loop: CASSSQEGSRAFF. CDR3 nucleotides: TGTGCCAGCAGCTCCCAGGAGGGCAGTCGGGCTTTCTTT.

The chain carries TRBV2 and TRBJ2-7, with D possibly being TRBD2 (5 bases). There are 13 residues in the CDR3. Trimming took 6 bases from V and 1 from J, leaving 10 bases between them. Looked up from germline, CDR1 is SNHLY and CDR2 is FYNNEI. CDR3 region: CASRGGRSYEQYF. The CDR3 bases are TGTGCCAGCAGAGGAGGACGTTCCTACGAGCAGTACTTC.

The chain joins TRBV28 to TRBJ2-3; 13 nucleotides align to TRBD2. CDR3 length equals 19 residues. CDR1 is MDHEN, CDR2 SYDVKM, per germline. The junction had 8 bases not matched to a gene; V was cut back by 2 bases and J by 0 bases. Here the CDR3 reads CASSLEGGLAGFSTDTQYF. CDR3 bases: TGTGCCAGCAGTTTAGAGGGGGGACTAGCGGGATTTAGCACAGATACGCAGTATTTT.

The V call is TRBV18, the J call TRBJ2-5; TRBD2 matches at 7 bases. The CDR3 consists of 15 residues. Germline-derived CDR1 and CDR2 are KGHSH and LQKENI. After removal of 0 bases from V and 1 base from J, the junction contained 2 bases not matched to a gene. CDR3 in DNA: TGTGCCAGCTCACCACCTTCTAGCGGCCAAGAGACCCAGTACTTC. It yields the protein CASSPPSSGQETQYF.